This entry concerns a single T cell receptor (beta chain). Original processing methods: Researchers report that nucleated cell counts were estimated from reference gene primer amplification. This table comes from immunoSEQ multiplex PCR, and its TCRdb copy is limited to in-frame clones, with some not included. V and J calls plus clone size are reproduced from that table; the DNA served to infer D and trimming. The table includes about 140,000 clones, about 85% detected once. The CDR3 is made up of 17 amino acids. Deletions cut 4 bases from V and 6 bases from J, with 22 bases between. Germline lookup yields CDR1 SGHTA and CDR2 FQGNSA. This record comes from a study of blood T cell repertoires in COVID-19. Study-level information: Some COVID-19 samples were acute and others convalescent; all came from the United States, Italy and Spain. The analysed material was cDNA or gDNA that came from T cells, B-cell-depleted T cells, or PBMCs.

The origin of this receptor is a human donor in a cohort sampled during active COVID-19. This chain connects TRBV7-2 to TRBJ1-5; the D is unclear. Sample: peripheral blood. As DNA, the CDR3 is TGTGCCAGCAGCTCGCGGGGAAGTCGCGGGTCGGGTCAGCCCCAGCATTTT. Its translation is CASSSRGSRGSGQPQHF.